This T cell receptor beta chain was found in a study of cytomegalovirus exposure and HLA in healthy donors. About the research overall: Roughly 180 million T cells yielded 100 million or so unique TCR beta sequences in earlier analysis.

There are a few counts of this clone. Its antigen is unidentified. Vbeta (60) and Jbeta (13) primers were used in the PCR. Method: immunoSEQ multiplex PCR; TCRdb's copy keeps in-frame clones and lacks some. The sample includes roughly 100,000 clones, roughly three quarters seen only once; the top ten take approximately 3%. CDR3 size: 17 residues. The V segment lost 3 bases and the J segment 5 bases; nucleotides outside the gene matches: 12. CDR1 MGHRA and CDR2 YSYEKL come from the germline V gene. Overall study findings and caveats: Within an earlier analysis, most TCR beta V segments proved productive either about 87% or about 30% of the time.

The gene calls are TRBV4-1 and TRBJ1-1, with TRBD1 matching over 10 bases. This receptor was identified in a man aged 25-40 years in good health and CMV-seronegative. Material for sequencing was PBMCs. CDR3 sequence: CASSHPDRGRFGTEAFF. The CDR3 nucleotides are TGCGCCAGCAGCCACCCCGACAGGGGGCGTTTTGGGACTGAAGCTTTCTTT.